A single T cell receptor beta chain is shown here with its context. Other DNA sequences in this specimen translate into the identical CDR3. The table came from immunoSEQ multiplex PCR; TCRdb's copy has only in-frame clones and leaves some out. The sample includes around 45,000 clones, 73% of them seen just once. The data were taken from a study of radiotherapy plus CTLA-4 blockade in lung cancer. There are 13 residues in the CDR3. In germline, CDR1 is MGHDK, CDR2 SYGVNS. The clonotype comes from a human donor with non-small cell lung cancer who had a complete response to radiotherapy plus ipilimumab. The sequencing here drew on peripheral blood, taken from a patient treated with radiotherapy plus ipilimumab. The rearrangement links TRBV25-1 to TRBJ2-1; D tentatively fits TRBD1 or TRBD2 (6 bases each). This CDR3 is CASGLRGYNEQFF. DNA of the CDR3: TGTGCTAGCGGTCTTAGGGGGTACAATGAGCAGTTCTTC.